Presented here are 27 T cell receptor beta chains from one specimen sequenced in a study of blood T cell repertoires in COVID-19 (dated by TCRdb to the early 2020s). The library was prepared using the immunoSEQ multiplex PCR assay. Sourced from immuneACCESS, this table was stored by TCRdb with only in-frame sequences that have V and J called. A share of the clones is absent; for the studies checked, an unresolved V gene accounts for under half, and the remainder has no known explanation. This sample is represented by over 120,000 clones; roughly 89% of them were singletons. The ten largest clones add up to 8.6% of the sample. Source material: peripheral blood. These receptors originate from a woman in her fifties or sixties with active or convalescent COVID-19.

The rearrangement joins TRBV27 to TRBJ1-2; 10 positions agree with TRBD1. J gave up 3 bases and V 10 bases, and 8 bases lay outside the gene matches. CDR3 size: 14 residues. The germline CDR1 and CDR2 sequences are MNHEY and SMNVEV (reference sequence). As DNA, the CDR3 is TGTGCCAACGGCCGGGACAGGGGAGACTATGGCTACACCTTC. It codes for CANGRDRGDYGYTF.

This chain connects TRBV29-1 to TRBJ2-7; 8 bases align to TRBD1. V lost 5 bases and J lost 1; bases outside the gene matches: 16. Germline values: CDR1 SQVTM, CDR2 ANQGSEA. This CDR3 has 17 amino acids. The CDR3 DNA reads TGCAGCGTTCAGGGGGCGCATCGGACCGCTGGTTCCTACGAGCAGTACTTC. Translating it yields CSVQGAHRTAGSYEQYF.

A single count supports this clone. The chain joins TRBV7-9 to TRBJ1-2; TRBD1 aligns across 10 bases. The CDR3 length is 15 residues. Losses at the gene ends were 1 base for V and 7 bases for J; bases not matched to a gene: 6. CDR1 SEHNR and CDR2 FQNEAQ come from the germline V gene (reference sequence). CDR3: CASSLETGGSSGYTF. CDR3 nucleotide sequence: TGTGCCAGCAGCTTAGAGACAGGGGGCTCTTCTGGCTACACCTTC.

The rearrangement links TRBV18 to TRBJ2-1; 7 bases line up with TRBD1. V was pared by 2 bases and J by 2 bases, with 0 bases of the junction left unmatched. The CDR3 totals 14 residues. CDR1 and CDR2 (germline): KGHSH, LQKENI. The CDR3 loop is CASSPGTAYNEQFF. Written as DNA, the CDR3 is TGTGCCAGCTCACCAGGGACAGCCTACAATGAGCAGTTCTTC.

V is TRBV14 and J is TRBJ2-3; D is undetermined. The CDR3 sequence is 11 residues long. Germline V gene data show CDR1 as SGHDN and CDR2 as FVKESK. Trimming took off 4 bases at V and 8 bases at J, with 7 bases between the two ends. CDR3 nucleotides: TGTGCCAGCAGCCCGAGTGTTACGCAGTATTTT. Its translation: CASSPSVTQYF.

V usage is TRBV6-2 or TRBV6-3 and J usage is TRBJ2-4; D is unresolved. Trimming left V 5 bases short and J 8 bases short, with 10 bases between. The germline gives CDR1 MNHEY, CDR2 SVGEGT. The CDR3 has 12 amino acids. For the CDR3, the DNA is TGTGCCAGCAGTCAGAGAGGATACATTCAGTACTTC. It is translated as CASSQRGYIQYF.

The CDR3 reads CAWTNGTGGLETQYF. CDR3 coding DNA: TGTGCCTGGACTAACGGGACAGGGGGCTTGGAGACCCAGTACTTC. The gene calls are TRBV30 and TRBJ2-5, with 12 bases matching TRBD1. The CDR3 contains 15 residues. CDR1 is GTSNPN, CDR2 SVGIG, per germline (reference sequence). V gave up 4 bases and J gave up 5 bases; unmatched junction bases: 8.

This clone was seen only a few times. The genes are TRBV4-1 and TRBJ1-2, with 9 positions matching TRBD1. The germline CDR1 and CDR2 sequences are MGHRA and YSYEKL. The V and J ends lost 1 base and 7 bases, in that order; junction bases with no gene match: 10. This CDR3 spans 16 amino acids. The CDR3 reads CASSQAGQGRVGGYTF. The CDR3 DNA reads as TGCGCCAGCAGCCAAGCCGGACAGGGGCGGGTAGGTGGCTACACCTTC.

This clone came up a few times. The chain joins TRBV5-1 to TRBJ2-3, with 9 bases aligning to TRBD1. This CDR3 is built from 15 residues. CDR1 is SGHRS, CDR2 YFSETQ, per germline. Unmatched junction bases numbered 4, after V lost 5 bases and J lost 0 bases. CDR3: CASRRQGGSTDTQYF. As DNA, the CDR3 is TGCGCCAGCAGGCGACAGGGGGGTAGCACAGATACGCAGTATTTT.

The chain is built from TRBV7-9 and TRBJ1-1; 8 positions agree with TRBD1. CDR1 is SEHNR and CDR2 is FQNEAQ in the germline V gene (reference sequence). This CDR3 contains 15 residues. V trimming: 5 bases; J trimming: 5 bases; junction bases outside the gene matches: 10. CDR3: CASSTRQGRRTEAFF. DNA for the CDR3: TGTGCCAGCAGCACCCGACAGGGGCGAAGGACTGAAGCTTTCTTT.

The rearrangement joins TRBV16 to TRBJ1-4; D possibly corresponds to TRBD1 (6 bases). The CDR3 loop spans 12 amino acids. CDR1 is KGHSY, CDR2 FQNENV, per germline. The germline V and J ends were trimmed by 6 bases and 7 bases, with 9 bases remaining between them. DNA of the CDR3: TGTGCCAGCAGGACAGGAGGTGAAAAACTGTTTTTT. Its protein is CASRTGGEKLFF.

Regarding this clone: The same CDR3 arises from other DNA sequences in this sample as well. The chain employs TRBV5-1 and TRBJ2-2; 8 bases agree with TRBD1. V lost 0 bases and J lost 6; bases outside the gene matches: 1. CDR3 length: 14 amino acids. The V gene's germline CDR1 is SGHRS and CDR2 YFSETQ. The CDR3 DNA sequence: TGCGCCAGCAGCTTGGAACAGGGGGCCGGGGAGCTGTTTTTT. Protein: CASSLEQGAGELFF.

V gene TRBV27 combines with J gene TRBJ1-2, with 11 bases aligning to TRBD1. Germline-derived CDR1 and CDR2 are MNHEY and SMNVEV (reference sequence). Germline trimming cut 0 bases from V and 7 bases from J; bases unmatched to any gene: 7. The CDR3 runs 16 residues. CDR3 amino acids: CASSLSPGQGEPGYTF. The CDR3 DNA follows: TGTGCCAGCAGTTTATCGCCGGGACAGGGGGAGCCTGGCTACACCTTC.

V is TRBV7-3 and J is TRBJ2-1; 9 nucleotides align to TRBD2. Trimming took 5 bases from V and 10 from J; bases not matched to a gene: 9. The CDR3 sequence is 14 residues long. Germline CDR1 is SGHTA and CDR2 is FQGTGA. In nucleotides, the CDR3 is TGTGCCAGCAGCCCGGTGGCGGGAGGGCGCGAGCAGTTCTTC. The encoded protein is CASSPVAGGREQFF.

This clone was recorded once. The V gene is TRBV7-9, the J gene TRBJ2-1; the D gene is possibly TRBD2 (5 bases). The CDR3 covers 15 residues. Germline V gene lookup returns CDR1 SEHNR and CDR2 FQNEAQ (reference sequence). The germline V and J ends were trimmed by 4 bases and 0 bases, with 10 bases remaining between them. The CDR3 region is CASSSGSPSYNEQFF. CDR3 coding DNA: TGTGCCAGCAGCTCGGGATCTCCCTCCTACAATGAGCAGTTCTTC.

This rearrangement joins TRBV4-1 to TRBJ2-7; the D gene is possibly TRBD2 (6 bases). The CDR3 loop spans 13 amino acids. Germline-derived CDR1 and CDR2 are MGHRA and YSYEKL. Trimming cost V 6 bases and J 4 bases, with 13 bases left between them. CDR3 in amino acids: CASSWGDRYEQYF. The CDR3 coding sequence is TGCGCCAGCAGTTGGGGGGATAGGTACGAGCAGTACTTC.

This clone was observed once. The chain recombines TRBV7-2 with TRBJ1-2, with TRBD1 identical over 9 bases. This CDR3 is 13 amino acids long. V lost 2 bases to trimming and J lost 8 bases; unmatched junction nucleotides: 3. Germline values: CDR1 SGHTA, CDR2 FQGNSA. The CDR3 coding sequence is TGTGCCAGCAGCTTATACAGGGGGCTGGGCTACACCTTC. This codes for CASSLYRGLGYTF. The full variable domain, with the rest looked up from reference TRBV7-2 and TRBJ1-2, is GAGVSQSPSNKVTEKGKDVELRCDPISGHTALYWYRQSLGQGLEFLIYFQGNSAPDKSGLPSDRFSAERTGGSVSTLTIQRTQQEDSAVYLCASSLYRGLGYTFGSGTRLTVV.

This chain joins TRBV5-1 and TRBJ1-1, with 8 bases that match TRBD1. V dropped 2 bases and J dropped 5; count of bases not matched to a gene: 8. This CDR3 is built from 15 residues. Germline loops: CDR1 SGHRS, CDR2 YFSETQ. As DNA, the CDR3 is TGCGCCAGCAGCTTCACGACAGGGGCTGGGACTGAAGCTTTCTTT. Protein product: CASSFTTGAGTEAFF. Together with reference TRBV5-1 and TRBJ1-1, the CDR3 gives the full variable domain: KAGVTQTPRYLIKTRGQQVTLSCSPISGHRSVSWYQQTPGQGLQFLFEYFSETQRNKGNFPGRFSGRQFSNSRSEMNVSTLELGDSALYLCASSFTTGAGTEAFFGQGTRLTVV.

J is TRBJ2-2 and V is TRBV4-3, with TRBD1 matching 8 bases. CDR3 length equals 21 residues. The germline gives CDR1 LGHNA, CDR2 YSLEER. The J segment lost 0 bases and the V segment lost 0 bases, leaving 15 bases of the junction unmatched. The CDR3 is CASSQDSLGVRGLTNTGELFF. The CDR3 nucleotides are TGCGCCAGCAGCCAAGATAGTCTCGGGGTCAGGGGGCTCACGAACACCGGGGAGCTGTTTTTT.

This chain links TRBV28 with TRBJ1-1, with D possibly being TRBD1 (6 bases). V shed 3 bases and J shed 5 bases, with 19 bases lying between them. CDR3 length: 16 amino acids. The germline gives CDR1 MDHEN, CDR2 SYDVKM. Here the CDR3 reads CASSFRVGAGETEAFF. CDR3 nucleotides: TGTGCCAGCAGTTTTCGGGTCGGGGCAGGGGAGACTGAAGCTTTCTTT.

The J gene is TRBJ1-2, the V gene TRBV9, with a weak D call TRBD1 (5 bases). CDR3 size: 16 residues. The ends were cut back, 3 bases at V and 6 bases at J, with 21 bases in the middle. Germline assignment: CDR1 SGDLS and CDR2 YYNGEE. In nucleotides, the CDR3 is TGTGCCAGCAGCGGCGGGCCCGGGGGAGTCGTGGATGGCTACACCTTC. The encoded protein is CASSGGPGGVVDGYTF.

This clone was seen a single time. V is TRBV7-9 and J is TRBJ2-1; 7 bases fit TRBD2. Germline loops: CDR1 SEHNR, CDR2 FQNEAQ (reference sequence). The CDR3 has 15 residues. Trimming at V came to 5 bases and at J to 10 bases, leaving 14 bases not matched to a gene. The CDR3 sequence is CASSLGAGVMAEQFF. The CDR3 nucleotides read TGTGCCAGCAGCCTAGGGGCGGGAGTAATGGCGGAGCAGTTCTTC.

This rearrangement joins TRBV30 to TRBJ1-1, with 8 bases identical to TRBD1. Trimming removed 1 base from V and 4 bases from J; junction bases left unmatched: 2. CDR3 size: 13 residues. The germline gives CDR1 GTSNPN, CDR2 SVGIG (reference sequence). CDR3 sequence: CAWSGTGITEAFF. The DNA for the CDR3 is TGTGCCTGGAGTGGGACAGGGATCACTGAAGCTTTCTTT.

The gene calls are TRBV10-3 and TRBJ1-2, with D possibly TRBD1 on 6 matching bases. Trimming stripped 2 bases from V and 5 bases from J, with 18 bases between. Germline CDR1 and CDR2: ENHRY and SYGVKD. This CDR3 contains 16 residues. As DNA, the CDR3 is TGTGCCATCAGTGAGACCCGAGGGGGGGTGGAATATGGCTACACCTTC. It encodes CAISETRGGVEYGYTF.

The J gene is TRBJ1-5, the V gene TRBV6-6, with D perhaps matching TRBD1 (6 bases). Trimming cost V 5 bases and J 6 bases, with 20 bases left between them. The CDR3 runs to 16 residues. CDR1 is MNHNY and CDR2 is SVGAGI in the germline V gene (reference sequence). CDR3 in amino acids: CASSNWGGAQSQPQHF. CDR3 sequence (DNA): TGTGCCAGCAGTAACTGGGGGGGGGCGCAGAGTCAGCCCCAGCATTTT.

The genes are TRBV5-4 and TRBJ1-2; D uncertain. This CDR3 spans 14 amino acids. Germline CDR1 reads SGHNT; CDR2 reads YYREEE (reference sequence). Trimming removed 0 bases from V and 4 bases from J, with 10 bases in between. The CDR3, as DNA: TGTGCCAGCAGCTTGGACAGTTATAGCTATGGCTACACCTTC. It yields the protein CASSLDSYSYGYTF.

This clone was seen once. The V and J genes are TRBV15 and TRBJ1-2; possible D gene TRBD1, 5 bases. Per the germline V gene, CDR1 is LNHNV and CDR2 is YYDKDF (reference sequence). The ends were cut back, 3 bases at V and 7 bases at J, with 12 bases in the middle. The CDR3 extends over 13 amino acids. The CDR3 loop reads CATSSTTDSGYTF. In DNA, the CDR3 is TGTGCCACCAGCAGCACTACAGACAGTGGCTACACCTTC.